This is a list of T cell receptor beta chains from one sample in a study of beta chain features in type 1 diabetes. Data came from immunoSEQ multiplex PCR; TCRdb stores just in-frame clones and leaves some out. The data contain 900,000 or so clones, about a sixth of them seen just once; the ten biggest clones take up 0.023%. Sequencing was carried out using naive CD4+ T cells from blood. Receptors originate from a woman younger than 35 in good health. Both conserved end residues are part of each CDR3. Fields, in order: clone size, D gene, CDR3 length, J gene, V gene, CDR3 DNA, CDR3 protein. D genes are given only for firm matches. Rows give clone size only sometimes, using once, few, many, or a class for an expanded clone.

clone size: -; D gene: -; CDR3 length: 14; J gene: TRBJ2-6; V gene: TRBV5-6; CDR3 DNA: TGTGCCAGCAGCGCCTCGACTGGGGCCAACGTCCTGACTTTC; CDR3 protein: CASSASTGANVLTF
clone size: -; D gene: -; CDR3 length: 13; J gene: TRBJ2-2; V gene: TRBV5-1; CDR3 DNA: TGCGCCAGCGGGACAACGAACACCGGGGAGCTGTTTTTT; CDR3 protein: CASGTTNTGELFF
clone size: -; D gene: TRBD2; CDR3 length: 15; J gene: TRBJ2-1; V gene: TRBV7-2; CDR3 DNA: TGTGCCAGCAGCCCGACTAGCGGGACCGCGGGTGAGCAGTTCTTC; CDR3 protein: CASSPTSGTAGEQFF
clone size: -; D gene: -; CDR3 length: 17; J gene: TRBJ2-2; V gene: TRBV7-3; CDR3 DNA: TGTGCCAGCAGCTTAAGCGGGCAGCCAAAGAACACCGGGGAGCTGTTTTTT; CDR3 protein: CASSLSGQPKNTGELFF
clone size: -; D gene: -; CDR3 length: 17; J gene: TRBJ1-1; V gene: TRBV7-8; CDR3 DNA: TGTGCCAGCAGCTTATCGAGGACAGCCTCCAAGAACACTGAAGCTTTCTTT; CDR3 protein: CASSLSRTASKNTEAFF
clone size: -; D gene: -; CDR3 length: 15; J gene: TRBJ2-4; V gene: TRBV28; CDR3 DNA: TGTGCCAGCAGTGTTACGACATTAGCCAAAAACATTCAGTACTTC; CDR3 protein: CASSVTTLAKNIQYF
clone size: -; D gene: -; CDR3 length: 13; J gene: TRBJ1-1; V gene: TRBV5-1; CDR3 DNA: TGCGCCAGCAGCATGGGAAGGGAGACCGAAGCTTTCTTT; CDR3 protein: CASSMGRETEAFF
clone size: few; D gene: -; CDR3 length: 13; J gene: TRBJ1-2; V gene: TRBV6-6; CDR3 DNA: TGTGCCAGCAGTTCCTTATCTAACTATGGCTACACCTTC; CDR3 protein: CASSSLSNYGYTF
clone size: few; D gene: -; CDR3 length: 11; J gene: TRBJ1-3; V gene: TRBV7-9; CDR3 DNA: TGTGCCAGCAGAAGTCAAAACACCATATATTTT; CDR3 protein: CASRSQNTIYF
clone size: few; D gene: -; CDR3 length: 16; J gene: TRBJ1-1; V gene: TRBV7-9; CDR3 DNA: TGTGCCAGCAGCCCCCATTGGACAGTCTTGAACACTGAAGCTTTCTTT; CDR3 protein: CASSPHWTVLNTEAFF
clone size: -; D gene: TRBD1; CDR3 length: 15; J gene: TRBJ1-5; V gene: TRBV27; CDR3 DNA: TGTGCCAGCAAAGGGGACAGGGCCCCGGGGCAGCCCCAGCATTTT; CDR3 protein: CASKGDRAPGQPQHF
clone size: few; D gene: -; CDR3 length: 16; J gene: TRBJ2-6; V gene: TRBV28; CDR3 DNA: TGTGCCAGCAGTTTGTGGATGTACTCTGGGGCCAACGTCCTGACTTTC; CDR3 protein: CASSLWMYSGANVLTF
clone size: -; D gene: TRBD2; CDR3 length: 15; J gene: TRBJ2-2; V gene: TRBV2; CDR3 DNA: TGTGCCAGCAGCGGTAGCGGGAGGGCCGCCGGGGAGCTGTTTTTT; CDR3 protein: CASSGSGRAAGELFF
clone size: few; D gene: -; CDR3 length: 15; J gene: TRBJ2-2; V gene: TRBV7-9; CDR3 DNA: TGTGCCAATGACCGCCAGGGATTTGGCACCGGGGAGCTGTTTTTT; CDR3 protein: CANDRQGFGTGELFF
clone size: few; D gene: -; CDR3 length: 11; J gene: TRBJ2-5; V gene: TRBV7-2; CDR3 DNA: TGTGCCAGCAGCTTTCTGGAGACCCAGTACTTC; CDR3 protein: CASSFLETQYF
clone size: -; D gene: TRBD2; CDR3 length: 18; J gene: TRBJ2-1; V gene: TRBV7-2; CDR3 DNA: TGTGCCAGCAGCTTATCTGCCCTACGGACTAGCGGGTGGGATGAGCAGTTCTTC; CDR3 protein: CASSLSALRTSGWDEQFF
clone size: few; D gene: -; CDR3 length: 14; J gene: TRBJ1-5; V gene: TRBV19; CDR3 DNA: TGTGCCAGTAGTAGGGTTTTCGACAATCAGCCCCAGCATTTT; CDR3 protein: CASSRVFDNQPQHF
clone size: few; D gene: -; CDR3 length: 14; J gene: TRBJ2-7; V gene: TRBV11-2; CDR3 DNA: TGTGCCAGCAGGACCTCTCGCGACCCCTACGAGCAGTACTTC; CDR3 protein: CASRTSRDPYEQYF
clone size: -; D gene: -; CDR3 length: 12; J gene: TRBJ1-5; V gene: TRBV27; CDR3 DNA: TGTGCCAGCAGCCTCCCTAACCAGCCCCAGCATTTT; CDR3 protein: CASSLPNQPQHF
clone size: -; D gene: -; CDR3 length: 15; J gene: TRBJ2-3; V gene: TRBV11-2; CDR3 DNA: TGTGCCAGCAGCTTCTGGCGTTCGAGCACAGATACGCAGTATTTT; CDR3 protein: CASSFWRSSTDTQYF
clone size: -; D gene: -; CDR3 length: 13; J gene: TRBJ1-2; V gene: TRBV7-2; CDR3 DNA: TGTGCCAGCAGCTTAGGAGGCCGCTATGGCTACACCTTC; CDR3 protein: CASSLGGRYGYTF
clone size: -; D gene: TRBD2; CDR3 length: 15; J gene: TRBJ2-5; V gene: TRBV9; CDR3 DNA: TGTGCCAGCAGCTTAGCCGGACTAGTGGGAGAGACCCAGTACTTC; CDR3 protein: CASSLAGLVGETQYF
clone size: -; D gene: -; CDR3 length: 15; J gene: TRBJ1-2; V gene: TRBV28; CDR3 DNA: TGTGCCAGCAGTTTAACAGGGAAGGTGAACTATGGCTACACCTTC; CDR3 protein: CASSLTGKVNYGYTF
clone size: few; D gene: -; CDR3 length: 16; J gene: TRBJ1-2; V gene: TRBV5-4; CDR3 DNA: TGTGCCAGCAGCTTGGGCGTGGCCAGAACACCCTATGGCTACACCTTC; CDR3 protein: CASSLGVARTPYGYTF
clone size: -; D gene: -; CDR3 length: 16; J gene: TRBJ2-3; V gene: TRBV13; CDR3 DNA: TGTGCCAGCAGCACGGTGTGGGCCGAGGACACAGATACGCAGTATTTT; CDR3 protein: CASSTVWAEDTDTQYF
clone size: few; D gene: -; CDR3 length: 15; J gene: TRBJ2-1; V gene: TRBV5-1; CDR3 DNA: TGCGCCAGCAGCTTGGCCCTATCAGGACTCAATGAGCAGTTCTTC; CDR3 protein: CASSLALSGLNEQFF
clone size: -; D gene: -; CDR3 length: 18; J gene: TRBJ2-3; V gene: TRBV19; CDR3 DNA: TGTGCCAGTAGTATCGTGGGGGCCGCCCGGCTGGGATCAGATACGCAGTATTTT; CDR3 protein: CASSIVGAARLGSDTQYF
clone size: few; D gene: TRBD1; CDR3 length: 14; J gene: TRBJ2-7; V gene: TRBV18; CDR3 DNA: TGTGCCAGCTCACCACCGGGACAGAGCTACGAGCAGTACTTC; CDR3 protein: CASSPPGQSYEQYF
clone size: few; D gene: -; CDR3 length: 16; J gene: TRBJ2-6; V gene: TRBV14; CDR3 DNA: TGTGCCAGCAGCCAAGACCTCAGGTCTGGGGCCAACGTCCTGACTTTC; CDR3 protein: CASSQDLRSGANVLTF
clone size: few; D gene: TRBD2; CDR3 length: 15; J gene: TRBJ2-2; V gene: TRBV7-2; CDR3 DNA: TGTGCCAGCAGCTTACAGACTAGCGGGAGCCGGGAGCTGTTTTTT; CDR3 protein: CASSLQTSGSRELFF
clone size: -; D gene: -; CDR3 length: 16; J gene: TRBJ1-2; V gene: TRBV6-5; CDR3 DNA: TGTGCCAGCAGTTACAATGGAGGAGCCCCTAACTATGGCTACACCTTC; CDR3 protein: CASSYNGGAPNYGYTF
clone size: -; D gene: TRBD1; CDR3 length: 13; J gene: TRBJ1-2; V gene: TRBV6-5; CDR3 DNA: TGTGCCAGCAGTCCGACAGGGGTCTATGGCTACACCTTC; CDR3 protein: CASSPTGVYGYTF
clone size: few; D gene: -; CDR3 length: 16; J gene: TRBJ1-1; V gene: TRBV7-2; CDR3 DNA: TGTGCCAGCAGCCCCTGGGTTCAGGGCGGCGGCACTGAAGCTTTCTTT; CDR3 protein: CASSPWVQGGGTEAFF
clone size: -; D gene: TRBD1; CDR3 length: 14; J gene: TRBJ1-1; V gene: TRBV18; CDR3 DNA: TGTGCCAGCTCACCCGGGACAGCGAACACTGAAGCTTTCTTT; CDR3 protein: CASSPGTANTEAFF
clone size: -; D gene: TRBD1; CDR3 length: 18; J gene: TRBJ1-3; V gene: TRBV7-2; CDR3 DNA: TGTGCCAGCAGCTTAGAGGTTATGGGCGGGACAGTTGGTCACACCATATATTTT; CDR3 protein: CASSLEVMGGTVGHTIYF
clone size: few; D gene: TRBD2; CDR3 length: 15; J gene: TRBJ2-7; V gene: TRBV6-6; CDR3 DNA: TGTGCCAGCAGCCGGGGACTAGCGGGGGGCTACGAGCAGTACTTC; CDR3 protein: CASSRGLAGGYEQYF
clone size: -; D gene: -; CDR3 length: 17; J gene: TRBJ2-2; V gene: TRBV7-2; CDR3 DNA: TGTGCCAGCAGCTTTATACCCTCGTGGCCGCGCACCGGGGAGCTGTTTTTT; CDR3 protein: CASSFIPSWPRTGELFF